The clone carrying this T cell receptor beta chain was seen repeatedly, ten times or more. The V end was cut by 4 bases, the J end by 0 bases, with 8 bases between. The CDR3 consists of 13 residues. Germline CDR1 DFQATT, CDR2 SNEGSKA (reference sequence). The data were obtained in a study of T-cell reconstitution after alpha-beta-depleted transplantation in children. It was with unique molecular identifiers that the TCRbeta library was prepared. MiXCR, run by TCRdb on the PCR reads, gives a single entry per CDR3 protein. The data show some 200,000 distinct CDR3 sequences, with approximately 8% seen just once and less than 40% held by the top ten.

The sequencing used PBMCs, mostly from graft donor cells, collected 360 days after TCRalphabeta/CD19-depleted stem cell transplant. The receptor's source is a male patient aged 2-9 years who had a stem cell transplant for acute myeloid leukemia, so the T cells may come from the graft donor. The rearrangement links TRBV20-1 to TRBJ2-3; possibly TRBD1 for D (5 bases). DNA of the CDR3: TGCAGTGCTACCAGGGATAGCACAGATACGCAGTATTTT. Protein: CSATRDSTDTQYF.